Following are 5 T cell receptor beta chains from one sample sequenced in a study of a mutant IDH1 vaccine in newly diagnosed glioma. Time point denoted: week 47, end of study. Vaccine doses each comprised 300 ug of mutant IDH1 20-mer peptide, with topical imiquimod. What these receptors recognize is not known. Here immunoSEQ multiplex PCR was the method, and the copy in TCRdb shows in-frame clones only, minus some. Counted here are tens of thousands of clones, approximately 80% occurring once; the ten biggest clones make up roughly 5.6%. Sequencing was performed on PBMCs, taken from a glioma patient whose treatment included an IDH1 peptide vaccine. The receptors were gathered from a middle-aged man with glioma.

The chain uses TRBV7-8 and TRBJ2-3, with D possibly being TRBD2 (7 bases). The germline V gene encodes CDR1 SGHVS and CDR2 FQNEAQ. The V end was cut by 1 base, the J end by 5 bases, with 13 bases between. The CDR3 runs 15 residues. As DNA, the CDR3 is TGTGCCAGCAGCTTAGATCGGGGGGCTGGAGATACGCAGTATTTT. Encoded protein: CASSLDRGAGDTQYF.

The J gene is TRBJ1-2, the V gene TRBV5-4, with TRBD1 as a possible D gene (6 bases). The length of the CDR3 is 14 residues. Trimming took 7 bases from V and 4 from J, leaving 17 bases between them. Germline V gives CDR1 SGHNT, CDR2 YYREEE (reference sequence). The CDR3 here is CASRRQAQSYGYTF. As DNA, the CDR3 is TGTGCCAGCCGCCGACAGGCCCAGAGCTATGGCTACACCTTC.

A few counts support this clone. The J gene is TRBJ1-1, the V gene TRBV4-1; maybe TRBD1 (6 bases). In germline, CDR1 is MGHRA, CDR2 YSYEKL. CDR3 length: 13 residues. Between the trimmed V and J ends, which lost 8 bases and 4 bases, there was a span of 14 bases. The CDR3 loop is CASRRGGGTEAFF. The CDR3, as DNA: TGCGCCAGCCGCCGGGGAGGGGGCACTGAAGCTTTCTTT.

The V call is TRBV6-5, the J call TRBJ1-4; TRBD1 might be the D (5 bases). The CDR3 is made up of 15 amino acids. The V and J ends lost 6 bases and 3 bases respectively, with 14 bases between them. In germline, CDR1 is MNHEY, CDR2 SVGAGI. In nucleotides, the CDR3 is TGTGCCAGCAGGAGCAGGGTATCAGCTAATGAAAAACTGTTTTTT. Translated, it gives CASRSRVSANEKLFF.

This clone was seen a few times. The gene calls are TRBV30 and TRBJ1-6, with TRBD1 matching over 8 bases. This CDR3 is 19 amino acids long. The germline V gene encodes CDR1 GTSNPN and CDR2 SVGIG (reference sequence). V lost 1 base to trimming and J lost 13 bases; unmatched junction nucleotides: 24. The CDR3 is CAWSAIRSYSGQGGEPLHF. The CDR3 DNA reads TGTGCCTGGAGTGCGATACGCTCATACAGCGGACAGGGAGGTGAGCCCCTCCACTTT.